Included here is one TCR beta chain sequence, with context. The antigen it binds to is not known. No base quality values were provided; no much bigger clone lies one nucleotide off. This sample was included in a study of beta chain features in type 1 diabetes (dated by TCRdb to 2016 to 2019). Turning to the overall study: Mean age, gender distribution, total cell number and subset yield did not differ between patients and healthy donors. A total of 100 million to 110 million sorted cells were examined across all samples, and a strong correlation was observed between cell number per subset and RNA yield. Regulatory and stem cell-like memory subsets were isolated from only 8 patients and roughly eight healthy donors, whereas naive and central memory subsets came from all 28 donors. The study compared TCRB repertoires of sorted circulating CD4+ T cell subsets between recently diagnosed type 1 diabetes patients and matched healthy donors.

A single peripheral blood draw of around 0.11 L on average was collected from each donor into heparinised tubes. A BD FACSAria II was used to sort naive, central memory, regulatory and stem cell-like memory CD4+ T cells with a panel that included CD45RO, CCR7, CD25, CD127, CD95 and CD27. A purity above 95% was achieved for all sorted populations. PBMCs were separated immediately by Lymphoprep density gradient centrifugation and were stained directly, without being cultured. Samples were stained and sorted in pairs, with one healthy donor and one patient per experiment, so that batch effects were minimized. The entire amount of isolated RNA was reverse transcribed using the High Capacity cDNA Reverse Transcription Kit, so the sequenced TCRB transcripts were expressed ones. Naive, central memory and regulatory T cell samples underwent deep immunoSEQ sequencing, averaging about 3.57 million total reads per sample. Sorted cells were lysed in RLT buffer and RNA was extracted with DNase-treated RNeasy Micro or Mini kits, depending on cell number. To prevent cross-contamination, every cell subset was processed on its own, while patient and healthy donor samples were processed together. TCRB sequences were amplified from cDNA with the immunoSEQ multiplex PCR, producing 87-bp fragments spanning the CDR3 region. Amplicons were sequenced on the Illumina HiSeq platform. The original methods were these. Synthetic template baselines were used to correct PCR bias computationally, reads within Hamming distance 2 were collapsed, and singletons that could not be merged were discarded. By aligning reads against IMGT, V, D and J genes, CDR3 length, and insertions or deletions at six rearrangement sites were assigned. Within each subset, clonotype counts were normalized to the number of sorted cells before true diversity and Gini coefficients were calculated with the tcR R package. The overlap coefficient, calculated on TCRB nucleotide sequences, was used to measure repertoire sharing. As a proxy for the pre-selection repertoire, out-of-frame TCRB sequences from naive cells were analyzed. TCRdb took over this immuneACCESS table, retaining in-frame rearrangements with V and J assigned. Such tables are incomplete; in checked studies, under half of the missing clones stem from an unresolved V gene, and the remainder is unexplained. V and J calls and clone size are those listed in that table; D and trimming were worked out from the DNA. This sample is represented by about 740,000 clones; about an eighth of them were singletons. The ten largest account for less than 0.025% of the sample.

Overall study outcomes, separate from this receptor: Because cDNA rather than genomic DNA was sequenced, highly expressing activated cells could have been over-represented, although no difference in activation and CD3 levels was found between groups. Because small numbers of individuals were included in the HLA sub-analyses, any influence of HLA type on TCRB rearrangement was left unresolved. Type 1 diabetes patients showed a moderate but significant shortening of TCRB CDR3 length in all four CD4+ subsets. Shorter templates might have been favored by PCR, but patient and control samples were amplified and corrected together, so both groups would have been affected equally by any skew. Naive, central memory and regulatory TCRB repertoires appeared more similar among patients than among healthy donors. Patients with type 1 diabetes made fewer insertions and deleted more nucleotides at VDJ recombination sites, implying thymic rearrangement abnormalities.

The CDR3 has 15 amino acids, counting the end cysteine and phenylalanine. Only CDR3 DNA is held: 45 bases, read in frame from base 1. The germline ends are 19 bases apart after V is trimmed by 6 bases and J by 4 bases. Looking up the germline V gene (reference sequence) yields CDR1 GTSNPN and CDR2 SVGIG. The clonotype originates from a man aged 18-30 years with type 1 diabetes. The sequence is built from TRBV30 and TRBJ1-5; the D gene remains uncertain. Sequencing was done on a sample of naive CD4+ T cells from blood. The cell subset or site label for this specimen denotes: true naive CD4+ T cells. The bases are TGTGCCTGTAGCTCCCTCAACATGGGAAATCAGCCCCAGCATTTT. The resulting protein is CACSSLNMGNQPQHF.